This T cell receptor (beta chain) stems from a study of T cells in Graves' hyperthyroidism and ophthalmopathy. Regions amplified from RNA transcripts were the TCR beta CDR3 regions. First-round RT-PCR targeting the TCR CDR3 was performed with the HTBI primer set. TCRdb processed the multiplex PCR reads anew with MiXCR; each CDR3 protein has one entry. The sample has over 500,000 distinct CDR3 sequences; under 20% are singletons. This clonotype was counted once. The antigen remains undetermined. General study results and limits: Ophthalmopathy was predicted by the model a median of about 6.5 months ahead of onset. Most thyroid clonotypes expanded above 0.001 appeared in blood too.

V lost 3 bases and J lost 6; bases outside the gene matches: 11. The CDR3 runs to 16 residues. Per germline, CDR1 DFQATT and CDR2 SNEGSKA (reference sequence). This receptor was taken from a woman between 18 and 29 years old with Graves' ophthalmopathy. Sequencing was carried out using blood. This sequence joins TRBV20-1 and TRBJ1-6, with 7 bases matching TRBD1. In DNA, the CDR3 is TGCAGTGCTAGGGGAGACAGGGTCTCATTTAATTCACCCCTCCACTTT. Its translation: CSARGDRVSFNSPLHF.